This T cell receptor (beta chain) comes out of a study of vaccination effects on CD4 cells after COVID-19 (dated 2022 in TCRdb). About the full investigation: To identify antigen-specific CD4+ T cell clonotypes by their expansion, the ViraFEST assay first stimulated PBMC with viral peptide pools and then applied TCR sequencing. SARS-CoV-2 spike-specific CD4+ TCR repertoires were compared before and after mRNA vaccination in COVID-19 convalescent patients and in infection-naive vaccine recipients. Post-vaccine samples across the study were collected a median of 72 days after the second dose, with a range of 14 to 241. Cultures from other donors in the study were sequenced with the Oncomine TCR Beta short-read assay on an Illumina iSeq 100. Roughly 2 million PBMC per well were cultured in IMDM with about 4.5% human AB serum, 7.5 to 10 IU/ml IL-2 and gentamicin, plus 10 ug/ml peptides. The full study included roughly 10 COVID-19 convalescent patients and a few SARS-CoV-2-naive healthy vaccine recipients. On the study overall, not on this receptor specifically: Among healthy vaccine recipients, nearly all vaccine-induced clones were SARS-CoV-2 mono-reactive, and just 1 of 255 was cross-reactive with common cold coronaviruses. Limitations of the study were the small number of convalescent patients and the absence of early post-infection timepoints. Marked clonal contraction was observed in both infection-induced and vaccine-induced clones at late post-vaccination timepoints, consistent with waning T cell responses.

The library came from the immunoSEQ multiplex PCR assay. TCR beta CDR3 sequencing was performed on DNA from the cultured, isolated CD4+ T cells. For the original study's pipeline: Non-productive TCR sequences were removed, reads were trimmed to the CDR3 region, and CDR3s of at least 7 amino acids were retained. Antigen-specific clonotypes were identified with the MANAFEST web app by comparing expansion in peptide wells against reference cultures. Positive clones required FDR<0.05 expansion versus reference and all other wells, odds ratio above 5, and frequency above 0.1% in two replicate wells. A clonotype was defined as cross-reactive if the clonotype was significantly expanded both in SARS-CoV-2 spike wells and in at least one common cold coronavirus spike condition. CDR3 similarity was assessed by Levenshtein distance with the stringdist R package, and unrooted trees were built with ape in R 3.6.1. What TCRdb holds here is the immuneACCESS table cut down to in-frame rearrangements. Part of the clones is not present; checked against another copy, under half of the missing clones reflect an unresolved V gene, and the others are unexplained. V, J and clone size were drawn from that table, and D and trimming were deduced from the DNA. A total of approximately 38,000 clones appear in this sample, approximately 70% of them only once. The ten top clones hold less than 9.5% of the sample.

This clone was observed a handful of times. Its target antigen remains unknown. No base qualities exist here, and no much larger clone lies one base off it. After approximately 11 days of culture, CD4+ T cells were isolated with the EasySep CD4+ T cell isolation kit. Each participant received two doses of an mRNA SARS-CoV-2 vaccine, either BNT162b2 or mRNA-1273. The absence of prior SARS-CoV-2 infection in healthy vaccine recipients was confirmed by negative nucleocapsid antibodies before and after vaccination. Half of the culture medium was replaced with fresh IL-2-containing medium on days 3 and 7. Each peptide stimulation condition was cultured in triplicate wells unless otherwise noted. Using Ficoll-Paque Plus gradient centrifugation, PBMC were separated from whole blood and then either used fresh or cryopreserved at -140C. The QIAamp micro DNA kit was used to extract genomic DNA from the cultured CD4+ T cells.

The CDR3, cysteine through phenylalanine, is 13 amino acids long. Just CDR3 DNA is preserved here, 39 bases in frame from base 1. For CDR1 and CDR2, the germline V gene lists SGHTA and FQGNSA. Here V drops 10 bases and J drops 4 bases, and the junction holds 5 bases not matched to any gene. The rearranged chain carries TRBV7-2 and TRBJ2-3; 10 bases in the middle match TRBD2. The sequence was obtained from a human donor who received a COVID-19 vaccine. Sequences were derived from CD4+ T cells from PBMCs cultured without peptide, sampled after COVID-19 vaccination. The bases are TGTGCCAACAGAGCGGGGGGGCCAGATACGCAGTATTTT. Its translation reads: CANRAGGPDTQYF.